By its share, the clone carrying this TCR beta chain is medium-sized. Its target is unknown. Trimming pared 4 bases from V and 6 bases from J, leaving 13 bases between. This CDR3 contains 15 residues. CDR1 and CDR2 from the germline V gene are SEHNR and FQNEAQ (reference sequence). Produced via immunoSEQ multiplex PCR; TCRdb's table is partial and in-frame only. The sample carries some 45,000 clones, 65% to 85% recorded once. Chemo-refractory metastatic non-small-cell lung cancer patients received focal radiation with ipilimumab CTLA-4 blockade. The sample originates from a study of radiotherapy plus CTLA-4 blockade in lung cancer. Turning to the study itself: Objective responses occurred in 18% of patients; over 30% had disease control. General study points: The best prediction of response reportedly came from early blood T cell clone dynamics, with interferon-beta. Clones derived from tumor TCRs expanded in blood after radiotherapy plus ipilimumab.

The receptor was isolated from a human donor with non-small cell lung cancer who had stable disease on radiotherapy plus ipilimumab. The specimen comprised peripheral blood, sampled from a patient treated with radiotherapy plus ipilimumab. The rearrangement joins TRBV7-9 to TRBJ1-6; no clear D. In DNA form, the CDR3 reads TGTGCCAGCAGCTCCCCTTCGGCCGGTAATTCACCCCTCCACTTT. Protein sequence: CASSSPSAGNSPLHF.